This T cell receptor (beta chain) was sequenced in a study of OX40 agonist ivuxolimab in advanced cancers. Turning to the study itself: Ivuxolimab, an agonistic anti-OX40 (CD134) antibody, was given to patients.

If patients had autoimmune disease history or systemic immunosuppression, they were excluded. A note on this clone: Its antigen remains unidentified.

Germline V CDR1 and CDR2: MGHRA, YSYEKL. Unmatched junction bases numbered 9, after V lost 1 base and J lost 4 bases. This CDR3 has 16 amino acids. The study, taken as a whole, reports: The study did not work out the antigen specificity of the expanded peripheral T cells. Dose levels from 0.1 to 3.0 mg/kg saw CD4+ and CD8+ blood T cells expand clonally by week 6.

Sequenced by immunoSEQ multiplex PCR; TCRdb stores in-frame clones only, minus some. Among tens of thousands of clones listed, 70% to 90% were seen once. The origin of this receptor is an adult with an advanced solid tumor such as melanoma, head and neck, liver or kidney cancer. The specimen comprised CD4+ or CD8+ T cells sorted from blood, sampled in a trial of the OX40 agonist ivuxolimab. The rearrangement joins TRBV4-1 to TRBJ1-1; 7 bases line up with TRBD1. CDR3 region: CASSQGNRGRGTEAFF. The CDR3 DNA follows: TGCGCCAGCAGCCAAGGCAACAGGGGTCGTGGCACTGAAGCTTTCTTT.